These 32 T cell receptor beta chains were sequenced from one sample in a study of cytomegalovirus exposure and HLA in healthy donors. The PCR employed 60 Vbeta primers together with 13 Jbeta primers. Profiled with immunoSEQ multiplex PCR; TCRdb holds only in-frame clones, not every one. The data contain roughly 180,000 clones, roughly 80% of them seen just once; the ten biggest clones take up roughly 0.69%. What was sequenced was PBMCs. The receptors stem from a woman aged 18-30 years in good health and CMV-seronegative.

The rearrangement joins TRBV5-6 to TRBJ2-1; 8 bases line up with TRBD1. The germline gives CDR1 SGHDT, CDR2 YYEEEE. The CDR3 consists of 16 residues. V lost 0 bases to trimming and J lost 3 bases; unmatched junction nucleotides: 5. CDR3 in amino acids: CASSLVQGAVYNEQFF. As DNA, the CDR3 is TGTGCCAGCAGCTTGGTGCAGGGGGCTGTCTACAATGAGCAGTTCTTC.

CDR3: CASSLGTANYEQYF. The CDR3 DNA reads TGTGCCAGCAGCTTGGGGACAGCTAACTACGAGCAGTACTTC. This chain joins TRBV7-6 and TRBJ2-7; 7 bases are a match to TRBD1. The CDR3 has 14 residues. V was clipped by 3 bases and J by 3 bases; unmatched bases: 5. Germline CDR1 SGHVS, CDR2 FNYEAQ.

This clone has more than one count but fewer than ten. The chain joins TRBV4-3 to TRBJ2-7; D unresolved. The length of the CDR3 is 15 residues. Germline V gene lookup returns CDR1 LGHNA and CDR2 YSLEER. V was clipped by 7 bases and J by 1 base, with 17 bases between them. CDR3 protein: CASNILPGRSYEQYF. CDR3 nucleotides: TGCGCCAGCAACATACTACCCGGTCGTTCCTACGAGCAGTACTTC.

The DNA for the CDR3 is TGTGCCAGCAGCCAGACCGGGACAGGGAACACTGAAGCTTTCTTT. Translation: CASSQTGTGNTEAFF. The rearrangement links TRBV5-6 to TRBJ1-1; 8 nucleotides align to TRBD1. J gave up 1 base and V 4 bases, and 6 bases lay outside the gene matches. Germline assignment: CDR1 SGHDT and CDR2 YYEEEE. This CDR3 contains 15 residues.

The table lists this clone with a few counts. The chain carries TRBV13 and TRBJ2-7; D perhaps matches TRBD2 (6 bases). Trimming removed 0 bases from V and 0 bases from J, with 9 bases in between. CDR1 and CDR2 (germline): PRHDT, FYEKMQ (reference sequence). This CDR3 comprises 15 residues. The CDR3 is CASSLGGRDSYEQYF. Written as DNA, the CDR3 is TGTGCCAGCAGCTTAGGCGGGCGGGACTCCTACGAGCAGTACTTC.

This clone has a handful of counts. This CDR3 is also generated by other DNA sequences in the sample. The CDR3 nucleotides read TGTGCCAGCAGCTTATCGGAGACCCAGTACTTC. Translation: CASSLSETQYF. V usage is TRBV7-9 and J usage is TRBJ2-5; D not resolved. The V gene's germline CDR1 is SEHNR and CDR2 FQNEAQ (reference sequence). The CDR3 is 11 residues long. The V gene lost 2 bases and the J gene lost 5 bases, with 3 bases spanning the gap.

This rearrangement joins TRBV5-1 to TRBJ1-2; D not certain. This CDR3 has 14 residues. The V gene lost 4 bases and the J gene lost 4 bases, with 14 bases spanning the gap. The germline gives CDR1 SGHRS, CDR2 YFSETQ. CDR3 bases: TGCGCCAGCAGCCCCCAAGGGAGTAGCTATGGCTACACCTTC. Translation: CASSPQGSSYGYTF.

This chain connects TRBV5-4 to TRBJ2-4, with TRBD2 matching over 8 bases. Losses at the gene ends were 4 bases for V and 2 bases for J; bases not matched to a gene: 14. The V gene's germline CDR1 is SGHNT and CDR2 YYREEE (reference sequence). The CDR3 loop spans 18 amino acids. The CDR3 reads CASSRGSGGKIPKNIQYF. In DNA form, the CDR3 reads TGTGCCAGCAGCCGGGGGTCGGGGGGGAAGATCCCCAAAAACATTCAGTACTTC.

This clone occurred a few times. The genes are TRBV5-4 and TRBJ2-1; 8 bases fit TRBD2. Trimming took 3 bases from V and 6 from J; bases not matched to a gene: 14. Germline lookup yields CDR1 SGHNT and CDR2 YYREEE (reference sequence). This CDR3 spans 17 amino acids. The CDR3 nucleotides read TGTGCCAGCAGCTCCCCGGGGAGCGGGAGCACGGGCAATGAGCAGTTCTTC. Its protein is CASSSPGSGSTGNEQFF. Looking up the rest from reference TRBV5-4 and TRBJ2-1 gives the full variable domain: ETGVTQSPTHLIKTRGQQVTLRCSSQSGHNTVSWYQQALGQGPQFIFQYYREEENGRGNFPPRFSGLQFPNYSSELNVNALELDDSALYLCASSSPGSGSTGNEQFFGPGTRLTVL.

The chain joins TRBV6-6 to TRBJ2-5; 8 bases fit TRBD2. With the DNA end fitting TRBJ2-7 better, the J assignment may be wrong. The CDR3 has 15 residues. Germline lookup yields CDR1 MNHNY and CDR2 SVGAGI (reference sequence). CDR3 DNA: TGTGCCAGCAGTCCACGGGGGGGGGCGTCCTACGAGCAGTACTTC. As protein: CASSPRGGASYEQYF.

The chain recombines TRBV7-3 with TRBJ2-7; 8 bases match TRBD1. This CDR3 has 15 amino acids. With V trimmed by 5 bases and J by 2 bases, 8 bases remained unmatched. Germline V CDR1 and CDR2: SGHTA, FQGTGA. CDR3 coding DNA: TGTGCCAGCAGCCGCTCCGGGACAGGTACCTACGAGCAGTACTTC. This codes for CASSRSGTGTYEQYF.

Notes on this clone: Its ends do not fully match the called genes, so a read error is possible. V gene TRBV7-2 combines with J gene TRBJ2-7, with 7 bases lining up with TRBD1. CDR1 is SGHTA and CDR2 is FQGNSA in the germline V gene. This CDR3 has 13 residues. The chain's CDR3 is CASSFGDRRARVF. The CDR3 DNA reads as TGTGCCAGCAGCTTCGGGGACAGACGAGCCCGCGTATTC.

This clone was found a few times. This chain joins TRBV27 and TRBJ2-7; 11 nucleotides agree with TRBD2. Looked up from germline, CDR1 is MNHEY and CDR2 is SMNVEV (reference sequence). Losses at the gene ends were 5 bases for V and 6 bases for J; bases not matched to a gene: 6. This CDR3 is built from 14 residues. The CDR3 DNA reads TGTGCCAGCAGTGGAGGGACTAGCGGTGTCGAGCAGTACTTC. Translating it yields CASSGGTSGVEQYF.

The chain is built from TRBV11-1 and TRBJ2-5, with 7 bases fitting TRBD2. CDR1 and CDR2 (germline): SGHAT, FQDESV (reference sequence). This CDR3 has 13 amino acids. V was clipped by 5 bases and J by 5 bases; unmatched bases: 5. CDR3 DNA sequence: TGTGCCAGCAGCCTACTAGCGCATGAGACCCAGTACTTC. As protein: CASSLLAHETQYF.

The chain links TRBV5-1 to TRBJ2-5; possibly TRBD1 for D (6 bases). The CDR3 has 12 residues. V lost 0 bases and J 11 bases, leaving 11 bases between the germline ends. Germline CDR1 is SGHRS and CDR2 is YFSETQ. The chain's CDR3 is CASSLGGPEQYF. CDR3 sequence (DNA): TGCGCCAGCAGCTTGGGGGGGCCGGAGCAGTACTTC.

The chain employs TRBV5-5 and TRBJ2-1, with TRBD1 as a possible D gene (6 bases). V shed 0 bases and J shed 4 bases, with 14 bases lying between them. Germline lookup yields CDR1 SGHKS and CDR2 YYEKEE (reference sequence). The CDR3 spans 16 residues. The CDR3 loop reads CASSLGDTLRYNEQFF. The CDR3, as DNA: TGTGCCAGCAGCTTGGGGGACACCCTCCGTTACAATGAGCAGTTCTTC.

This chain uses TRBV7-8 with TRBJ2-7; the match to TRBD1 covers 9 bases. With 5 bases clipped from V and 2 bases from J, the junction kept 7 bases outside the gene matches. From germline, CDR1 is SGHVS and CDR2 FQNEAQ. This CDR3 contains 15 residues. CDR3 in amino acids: CASSLSGTGTYEQYF. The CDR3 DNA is TGTGCCAGCAGCCTCTCCGGGACAGGGACCTACGAGCAGTACTTC.

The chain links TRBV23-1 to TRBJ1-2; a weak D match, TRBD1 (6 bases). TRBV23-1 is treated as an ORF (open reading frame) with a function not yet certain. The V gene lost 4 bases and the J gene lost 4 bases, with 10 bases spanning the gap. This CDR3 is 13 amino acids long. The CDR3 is CASSLTGIYGYTF. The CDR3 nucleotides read TGCGCCAGCAGTCTTACAGGGATCTATGGCTACACCTTC.

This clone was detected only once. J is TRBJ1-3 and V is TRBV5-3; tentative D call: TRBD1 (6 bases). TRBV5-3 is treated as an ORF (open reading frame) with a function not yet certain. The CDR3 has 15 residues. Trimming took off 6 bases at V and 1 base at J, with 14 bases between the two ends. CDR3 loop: CARTSGAVSGNTIYF. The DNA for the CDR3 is TGTGCCAGAACCTCAGGGGCCGTATCTGGAAACACCATATATTTT.

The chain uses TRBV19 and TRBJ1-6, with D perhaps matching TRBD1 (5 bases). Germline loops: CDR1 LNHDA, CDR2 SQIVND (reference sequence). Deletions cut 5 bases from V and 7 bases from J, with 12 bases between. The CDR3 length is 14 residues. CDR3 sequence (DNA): TGTGCCAGTAGTGCCCGACAGCCAAATTCACCCCTCCACTTT. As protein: CASSARQPNSPLHF. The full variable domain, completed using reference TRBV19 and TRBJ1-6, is DGGITQSPKYLFRKEGQNVTLSCEQNLNHDAMYWYRQDPGQGLRLIYYSQIVNDFQKGDIAEGYSVSREKKESFPLTVTSAQKNPTAFYLCASSARQPNSPLHFGNGTRLTVT.

CDR3 bases: TGTGCCAGCAGGCGTAGCGGAGTCAGCACAGATACGCAGTATTTT. Its protein product is CASRRSGVSTDTQYF. This chain uses TRBV7-3 with TRBJ2-3, with a weak D call TRBD2 (6 bases). V lost 6 bases and J 0 bases, leaving 13 bases between the germline ends. This CDR3 is 15 amino acids long. In germline, CDR1 is SGHTA, CDR2 FQGTGA.

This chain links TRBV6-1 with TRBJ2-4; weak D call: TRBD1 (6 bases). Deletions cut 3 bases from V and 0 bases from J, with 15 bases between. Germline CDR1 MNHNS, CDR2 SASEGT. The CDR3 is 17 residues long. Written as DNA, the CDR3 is TGTGCCAGCAGTGAGCGTCAGGGGACCATAGCCAAAAACATTCAGTACTTC. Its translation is CASSERQGTIAKNIQYF.

The CDR3, as DNA: TGCGCCAGCAGCTTGCGACTAGGTAGCTCCTACGAGCAGTACTTC. Translation: CASSLRLGSSYEQYF. The V call is TRBV5-1, the J call TRBJ2-7; D is possibly TRBD2 (6 bases). This CDR3 spans 15 amino acids. Germline V CDR1 and CDR2: SGHRS, YFSETQ. Trimming removed 1 base at V and 0 bases at J, with 11 bases between.

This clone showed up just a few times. CDR3 loop: CASSMNSIRTGELFF. The DNA of the CDR3 is TGTGCCAGTAGCATGAACTCAATTCGAACCGGGGAGCTGTTTTTT. The chain carries TRBV19 and TRBJ2-2, with no clear D. Deletions cut 6 bases from V and 5 bases from J, with 16 bases between. CDR3 length: 15 amino acids. The germline V gene has CDR1 LNHDA and CDR2 SQIVND (reference sequence).

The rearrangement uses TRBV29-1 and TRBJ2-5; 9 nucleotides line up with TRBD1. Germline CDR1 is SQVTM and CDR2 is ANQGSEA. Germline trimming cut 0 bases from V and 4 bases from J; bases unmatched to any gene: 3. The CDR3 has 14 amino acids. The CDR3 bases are TGCAGCGTTGAAGAACAGGGGGCCCCAGAGACCCAGTACTTC. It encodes CSVEEQGAPETQYF.

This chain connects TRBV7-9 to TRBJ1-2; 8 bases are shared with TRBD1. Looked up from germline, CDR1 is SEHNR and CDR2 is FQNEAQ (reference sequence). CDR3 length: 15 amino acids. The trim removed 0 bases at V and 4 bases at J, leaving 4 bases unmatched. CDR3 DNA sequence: TGTGCCAGCAGCTTAGCGTTGGGGACAGGCTATGGCTACACCTTC. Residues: CASSLALGTGYGYTF.

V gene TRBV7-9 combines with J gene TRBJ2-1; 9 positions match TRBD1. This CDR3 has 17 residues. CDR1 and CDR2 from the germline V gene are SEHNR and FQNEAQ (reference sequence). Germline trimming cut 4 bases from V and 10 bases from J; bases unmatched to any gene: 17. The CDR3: CASSSTTGGYRVEEQFF. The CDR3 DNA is TGTGCCAGCAGCTCTACTACAGGGGGCTATAGGGTGGAAGAGCAGTTCTTC. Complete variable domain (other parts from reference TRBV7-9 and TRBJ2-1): DTGVSQNPRHKITKRGQNVTFRCDPISEHNRLYWYRQTLGQGPEFLTYFQNEAQLEKSRLLSDRFSAERPKGSFSTLEIQRTEQGDSAMYLCASSSTTGGYRVEEQFFGPGTRLTVL.

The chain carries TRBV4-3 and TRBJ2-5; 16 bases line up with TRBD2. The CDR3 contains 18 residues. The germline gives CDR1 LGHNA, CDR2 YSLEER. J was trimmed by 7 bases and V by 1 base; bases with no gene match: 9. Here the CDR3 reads CASSQVGGTSGREATQYF. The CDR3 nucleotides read TGCGCCAGCAGCCAAGTGGGGGGGACTAGCGGGAGGGAGGCGACCCAGTACTTC.

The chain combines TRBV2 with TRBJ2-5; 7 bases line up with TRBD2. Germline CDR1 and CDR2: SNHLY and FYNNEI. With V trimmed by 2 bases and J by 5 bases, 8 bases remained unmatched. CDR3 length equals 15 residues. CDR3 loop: CASSEFWSGTETQYF. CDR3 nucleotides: TGTGCCAGCAGTGAATTTTGGAGCGGGACGGAGACCCAGTACTTC.

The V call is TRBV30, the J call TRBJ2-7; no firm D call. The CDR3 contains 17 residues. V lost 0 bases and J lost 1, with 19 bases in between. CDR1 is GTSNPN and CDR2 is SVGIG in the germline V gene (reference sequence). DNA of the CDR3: TGTGCCTGGAGTGTAAAATCAGACCTCCTACTATCCTACGAGCAGTACTTC. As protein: CAWSVKSDLLLSYEQYF. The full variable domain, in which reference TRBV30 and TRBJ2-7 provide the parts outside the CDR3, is SQTIHQWPATLVQPVGSPLSLECTVEGTSNPNLYWYRQAAGRGLQLLFYSVGIGQISSEVPQNLSASRPQDRQFILSSKKLLLSDSGFYLCAWSVKSDLLLSYEQYFGPGTRLTVT.

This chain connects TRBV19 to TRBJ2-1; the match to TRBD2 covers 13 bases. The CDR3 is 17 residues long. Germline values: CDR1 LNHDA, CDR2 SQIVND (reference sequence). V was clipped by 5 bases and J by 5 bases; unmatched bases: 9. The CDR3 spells CASSYRAGTSGNNEQFF. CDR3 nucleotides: TGTGCCAGTAGTTATCGCGCCGGGACTAGCGGGAACAATGAGCAGTTCTTC.

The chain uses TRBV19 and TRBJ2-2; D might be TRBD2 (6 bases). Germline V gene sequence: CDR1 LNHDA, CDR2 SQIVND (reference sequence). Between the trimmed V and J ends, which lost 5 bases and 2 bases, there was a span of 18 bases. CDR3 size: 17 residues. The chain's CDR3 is CASSPHSGLKNTGELFF. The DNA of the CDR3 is TGTGCCAGTAGTCCTCACTCGGGACTGAAAAACACCGGGGAGCTGTTTTTT.